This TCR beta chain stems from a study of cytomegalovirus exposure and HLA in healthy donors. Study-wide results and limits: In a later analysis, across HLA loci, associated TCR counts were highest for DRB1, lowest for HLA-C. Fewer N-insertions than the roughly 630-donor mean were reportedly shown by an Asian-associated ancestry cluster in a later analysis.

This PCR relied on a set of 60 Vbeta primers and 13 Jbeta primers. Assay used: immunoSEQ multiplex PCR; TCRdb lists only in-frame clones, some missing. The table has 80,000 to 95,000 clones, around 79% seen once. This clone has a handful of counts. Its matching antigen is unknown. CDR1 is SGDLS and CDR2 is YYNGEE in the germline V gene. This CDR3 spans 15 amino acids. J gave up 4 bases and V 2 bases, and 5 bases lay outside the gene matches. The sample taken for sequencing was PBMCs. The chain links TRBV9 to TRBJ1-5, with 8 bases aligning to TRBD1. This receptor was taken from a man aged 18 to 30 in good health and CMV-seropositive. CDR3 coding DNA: TGTGCCAGCAGCGTCGGACAGGGCAAAAATCAGCCCCAGCATTTT. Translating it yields CASSVGQGKNQPQHF.